Here is one T cell receptor beta chain with its context. Its antigen is unknown. TCRdb passed the reads through MiXCR, listing each CDR3 protein once. The repertoire holds approximately 990,000 distinct CDR3 sequences, roughly 31% seen once, with over 11% in the top ten. Trimming removed 0 bases from V and 8 bases from J, with 11 bases in between. The CDR3 length is 13 residues. The germline V gene has CDR1 SGDLS and CDR2 YYNGEE. This entry belongs to a study of T cell repertoires in cytomegalovirus infection. This chain joins TRBV9 and TRBJ1-2, with a tentative D call TRBD1 (6 bases). Sequences were derived from cultured CD8+ T cells from PBMCs, sampled from culture after CMV antigen stimulation. This TCR derives from a human donor in good health (CMV status not recorded). Some clones in this sample may be carry-over from other donors' samples. CDR3 loop: CASSVGGAEGYTF. The DNA of the CDR3 is TGTGCCAGCAGCGTAGGGGGGGCTGAAGGCTACACCTTC.